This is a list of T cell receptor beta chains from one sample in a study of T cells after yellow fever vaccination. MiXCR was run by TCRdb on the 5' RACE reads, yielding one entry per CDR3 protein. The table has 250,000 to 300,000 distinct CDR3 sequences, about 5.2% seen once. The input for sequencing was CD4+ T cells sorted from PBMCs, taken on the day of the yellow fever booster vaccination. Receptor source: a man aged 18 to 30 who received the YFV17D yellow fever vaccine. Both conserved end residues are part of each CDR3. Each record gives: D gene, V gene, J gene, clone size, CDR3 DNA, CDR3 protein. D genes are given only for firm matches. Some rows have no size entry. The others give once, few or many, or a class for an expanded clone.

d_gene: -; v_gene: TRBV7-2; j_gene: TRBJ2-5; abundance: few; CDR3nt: TGTGCCAGCAGCCGCGGGGGCCAGGTCCAAGAGACCCAGTACTTC; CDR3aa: CASSRGGQVQETQYF
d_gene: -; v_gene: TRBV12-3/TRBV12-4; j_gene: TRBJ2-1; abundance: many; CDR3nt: TGTGCCAGCGATAGGGGGAATGAGCAGTTCTTC; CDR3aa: CASDRGNEQFF
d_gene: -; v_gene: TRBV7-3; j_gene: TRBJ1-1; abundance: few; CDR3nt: TGTGCCAGCAGCTTAACCGCTGGGCAGATTATGAACACTGAAGCTTTCTTT; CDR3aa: CASSLTAGQIMNTEAFF
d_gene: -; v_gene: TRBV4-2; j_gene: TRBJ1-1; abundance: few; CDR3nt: TGTGCCAGCAGCCAAGAAGTTCTGAACACTGAAGCTTTCTTT; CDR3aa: CASSQEVLNTEAFF
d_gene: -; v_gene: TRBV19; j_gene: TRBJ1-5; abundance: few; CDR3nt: TGTGCCAGTAGTATAGGGCGGACCGGCAATCAGCCCCAGCATTTT; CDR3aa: CASSIGRTGNQPQHF
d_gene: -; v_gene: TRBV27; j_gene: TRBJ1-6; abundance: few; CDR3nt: TGTGCCAGCAGTTTGCGGGGGGCGCTTTCACCCCTCCACTTT; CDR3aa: CASSLRGALSPLHF
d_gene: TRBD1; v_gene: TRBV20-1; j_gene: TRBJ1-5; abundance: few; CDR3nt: TGCAGTGCGGCCGACAGGGGCAATCAGCCCCAGCATTTT; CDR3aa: CSAADRGNQPQHF
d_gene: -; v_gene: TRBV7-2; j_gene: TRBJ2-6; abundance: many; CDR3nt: TGTGCCAGCAGCTTAGACTTTTCAGGGGCCAACGTCCTGACTTTC; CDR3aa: CASSLDFSGANVLTF
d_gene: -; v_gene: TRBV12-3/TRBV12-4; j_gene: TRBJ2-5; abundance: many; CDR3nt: TGTGCCAGCAGTCACGGACCGCAAGAGACCCAGTACTTC; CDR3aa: CASSHGPQETQYF
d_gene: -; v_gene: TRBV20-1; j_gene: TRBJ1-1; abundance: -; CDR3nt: TGCAGTGCTAGAGAGCCCTCCGGGGGCCCGCGAGCTTTCTTT; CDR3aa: CSAREPSGGPRAFF
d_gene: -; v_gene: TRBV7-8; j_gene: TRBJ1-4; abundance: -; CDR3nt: TGTGCCAGCAGCTTAAGAGGCTGGGCCTCAAATGAAAAACTGTTTTTT; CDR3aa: CASSLRGWASNEKLFF
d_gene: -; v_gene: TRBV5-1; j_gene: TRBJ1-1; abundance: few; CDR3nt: TGCGCCAGCAGTCGGGACCGACAGGAAGCTTTCTTT; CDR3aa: CASSRDRQEAFF
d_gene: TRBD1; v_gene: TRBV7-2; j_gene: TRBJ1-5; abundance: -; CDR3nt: TGTGCCAGCAGCTTTGCAGGGGGTTTCAATCAGCCCCAGCATTTT; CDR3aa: CASSFAGGFNQPQHF
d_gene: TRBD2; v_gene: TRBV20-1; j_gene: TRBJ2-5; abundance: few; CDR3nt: TGCAGTGCTAGTCACCGACTAGCTACCATGGAGACCCAGTACTTC; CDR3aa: CSASHRLATMETQYF
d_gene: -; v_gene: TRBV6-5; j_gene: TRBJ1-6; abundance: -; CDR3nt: TGTGCCAGCAGTTACACGGATAGTTCACCCCTCCACTTT; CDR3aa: CASSYTDSSPLHF
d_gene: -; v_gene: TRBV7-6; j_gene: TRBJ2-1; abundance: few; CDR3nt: TGTGCCAGCAGCCCCGGGACCAGCAATGAGCAGTTCTTC; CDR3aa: CASSPGTSNEQFF
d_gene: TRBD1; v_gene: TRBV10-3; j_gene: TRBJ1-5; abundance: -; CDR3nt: TGTGCCATCGGTTCCGACAGGGCCAATCAGCCCCAGCATTTT; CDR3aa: CAIGSDRANQPQHF
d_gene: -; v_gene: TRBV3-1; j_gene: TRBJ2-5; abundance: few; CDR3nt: TGTGCCAGCAGCGGCGGACTTTTACAAGAGACCCAGTACTTC; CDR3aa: CASSGGLLQETQYF
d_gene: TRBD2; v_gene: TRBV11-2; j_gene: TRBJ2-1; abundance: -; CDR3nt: TGTGCCAGCAGCACCCAGCCAGCGGGGGGGCTGGGGCAGTTCTTC; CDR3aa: CASSTQPAGGLGQFF
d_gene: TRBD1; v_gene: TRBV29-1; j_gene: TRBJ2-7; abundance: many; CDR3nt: TGCAGCGTTACCGGGACAGGGGACCCTGGCGCCTACGAGCAGTACTTC; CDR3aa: CSVTGTGDPGAYEQYF
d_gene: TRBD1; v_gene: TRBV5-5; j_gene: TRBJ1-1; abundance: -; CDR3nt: TGTGCCAGCAGCTTTTCCAGGGGGTACGACACTGAAGCTTTCTTT; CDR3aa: CASSFSRGYDTEAFF
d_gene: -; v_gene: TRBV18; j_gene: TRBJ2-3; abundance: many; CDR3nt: TGTGCCAGCTCACCCACAGGGATGAAAAGCACAGATACGCAGTATTTT; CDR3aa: CASSPTGMKSTDTQYF
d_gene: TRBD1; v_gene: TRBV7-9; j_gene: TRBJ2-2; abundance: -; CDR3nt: TGTGCCAGCAGCCCTTACGGGACAGGGGGCCTCACCGGGGAGCTGTTTTTT; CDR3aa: CASSPYGTGGLTGELFF
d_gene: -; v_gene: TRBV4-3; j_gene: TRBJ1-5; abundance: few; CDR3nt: TGCGCCAGCAGCCAAGACGCACAGGGAGGGGATCAGCCCCAGCATTTT; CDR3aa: CASSQDAQGGDQPQHF
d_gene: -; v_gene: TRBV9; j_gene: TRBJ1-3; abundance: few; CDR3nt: TGTGCCAGCAGCACCCCAAGGTACTCTGGAAACACCATATATTTT; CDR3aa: CASSTPRYSGNTIYF
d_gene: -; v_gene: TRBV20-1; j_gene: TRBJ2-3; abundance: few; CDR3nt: TGCAGTGCTAGAGCAACAGATACGCAGTATTTT; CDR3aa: CSARATDTQYF
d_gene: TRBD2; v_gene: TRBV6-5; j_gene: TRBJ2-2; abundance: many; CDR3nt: TGTGCCAGCAGCCGGGGACTAGCGGGGACCGGGGAGCTGTTTTTT; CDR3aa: CASSRGLAGTGELFF
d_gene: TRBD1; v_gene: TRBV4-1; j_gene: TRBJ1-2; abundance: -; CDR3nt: TGCGCCAGCAGCCAAGGTGACAGGGTGGTTGGCTATGGCTACACCTTC; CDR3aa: CASSQGDRVVGYGYTF
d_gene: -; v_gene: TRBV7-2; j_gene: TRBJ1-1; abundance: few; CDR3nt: TGTGCCAGCAGCCTGGGCAGGGCCAAGAACACTGAAGCTTTCTTT; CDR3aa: CASSLGRAKNTEAFF
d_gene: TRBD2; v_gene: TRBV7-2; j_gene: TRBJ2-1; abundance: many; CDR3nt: TGTGCCAGCAGCTGGACTAGCGGGGTGTCCAATGAGCAGTTCTTC; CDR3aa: CASSWTSGVSNEQFF
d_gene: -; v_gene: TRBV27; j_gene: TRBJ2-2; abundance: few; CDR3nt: TGTGCCAGCAGTTCGCGTGGAGACAGAATAACCGGGGAGCTGTTTTTT; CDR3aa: CASSSRGDRITGELFF